These T cell receptor beta chains were read from a single sample in a study of CD8+CD57+ T cells in acquired aplastic anemia. TCRdb passed the reads through MiXCR, listing each CDR3 protein once. The repertoire holds over 250,000 distinct CDR3 sequences, with around three fifths as singletons. The source material was sorted CD4+, CD8+, or CD8+CD57+ T cells (not recorded which) from PBMCs. The origin of the receptors is a human donor with aplastic anemia. Each CDR3 is given with its conserved first and last residue. A D gene is named only where the DNA matches it firmly. Not all rows give a size; the values are once, few, many and, for expanded clones, a class.

CASSLGGAKNIQYF,TGTGCCAGCAGTTTGGGGGGTGCCAAAAACATTCAGTACTTC,-,TRBJ2-4,many,TRBV12-3/TRBV12-4
CASSLAPGGSLKGYTF,TGTGCCAGCAGCTTGGCCCCTGGGGGCTCTTTAAAGGGCTACACCTTC,-,TRBJ1-2,few,TRBV7-6
CASTGTGEGEQYF,TGCGCCAGCACCGGGACAGGGGAAGGTGAGCAGTACTTC,TRBD1,TRBJ2-7,once,TRBV10-2
CASSQTGNGYTF,TGTGCCAGCAGCCAAACTGGGAACGGCTACACCTTC,-,TRBJ1-2,many,TRBV5-8
CASSQAATGSEAFF,TGCGCCAGCAGCCAGGCAGCGACAGGGTCTGAAGCTTTCTTT,TRBD1,TRBJ1-1,-,TRBV7-3
CASSTRDSIWNSEQFF,TGTGCCAGCAGTACCCGCGACTCGATTTGGAACAGTGAGCAGTTCTTC,-,TRBJ2-1,-,TRBV6-5
CASSLGPGAGDTEAFF,TGTGCCAGCAGCTTAGGCCCAGGGGCCGGAGACACTGAAGCTTTCTTT,-,TRBJ1-1,-,TRBV7-9
CATSRDWGTIYSNQPQHF,TGTGCCACCAGCAGAGACTGGGGGACAATTTATAGCAATCAGCCCCAGCATTTT,-,TRBJ1-5,-,TRBV15
CASSATGRGAFF,TGTGCCAGCAGTGCGACAGGGAGGGGAGCTTTCTTT,TRBD1,TRBJ1-1,-,TRBV6-1
CASSVGQSSGANVLTF,TGCGCCAGCAGCGTGGGACAGTCCTCTGGGGCCAACGTCCTGACTTTC,TRBD1,TRBJ2-6,few,TRBV5-1
CASSHLSTGGTEAFF,TGTGCCAGCAGCCATCTTTCTACAGGGGGCACTGAAGCTTTCTTT,TRBD1,TRBJ1-1,few,TRBV27
CATSDLNGREETQYF,TGTGCCACCAGTGATTTAAACGGCCGAGAGGAGACCCAGTACTTC,-,TRBJ2-5,few,TRBV24-1
CASSAEGGLAVLYNEQFF,TGTGCCAGTAGTGCCGAAGGGGGACTAGCGGTACTTTACAATGAGCAGTTCTTC,TRBD2,TRBJ2-1,-,TRBV19
CSATAGTSGSYEQYF,TGCAGTGCCACAGCCGGGACTAGCGGCTCCTACGAGCAGTACTTC,TRBD2,TRBJ2-7,many,TRBV20-1
CASSKTGESEQFF,TGTGCCAGCAGTAAAACCGGGGAAAGTGAGCAGTTCTTC,-,TRBJ2-1,once,TRBV6-1
CSARGASGIPGELFF,TGCAGTGCTAGAGGGGCTAGCGGGATCCCCGGGGAGCTGTTTTTT,TRBD2,TRBJ2-2,-,TRBV20-1
CAIESGSGANVLTF,TGTGCCATCGAGTCGGGGTCTGGGGCCAACGTCCTGACTTTC,-,TRBJ2-6,-,TRBV5-1
CATSDLQGALDPIPGNTGELFF,TGTGCCACCAGTGATTTGCAGGGGGCGCTTGACCCCATCCCGGGGAACACCGGGGAGCTGTTTTTT,TRBD1,TRBJ2-2,many,TRBV24-1
CASSSRAGNIQYF,TGTGCCAGCAGCAGTAGGGCGGGAAACATTCAGTACTTC,-,TRBJ2-4,-,TRBV7-9
CSARQTQGLLFF,TGCAGTGCTAGACAAACACAGGGACTTCTGTTTTTT,-,TRBJ1-4,-,TRBV20-1
CASMDLGVSYEQYF,TGTGCCAGCATGGACCTAGGGGTCTCCTACGAGCAGTACTTC,-,TRBJ2-7,-,TRBV7-2
CASSPRTLANYGYTF,TGTGCCAGCAGCCCCCGGACACTAGCTAACTATGGCTACACCTTC,-,TRBJ1-2,many,TRBV5-8
CSARDRQGTYEQYF,TGCAGTGCTAGAGATCGACAGGGGACCTACGAGCAGTACTTC,TRBD1,TRBJ2-7,-,TRBV20-1
CASSEDRHGTGELFF,TGTGCCAGCAGTGAAGACAGGCACGGCACCGGGGAGCTGTTTTTT,-,TRBJ2-2,many,TRBV6-1
CASSPFPGSWNEQFF,TGTGCCAGCAGCCCCTTTCCAGGGTCATGGAATGAGCAGTTCTTC,-,TRBJ2-1,-,TRBV9
CASSRLGQRNQPQHF,TGTGCCAGCAGTAGGCTAGGACAGAGAAATCAGCCCCAGCATTTT,-,TRBJ1-5,many,TRBV2
CASSQDPGPYEQYF,TGTGCCAGCAGCCAAGATCCGGGCCCCTACGAGCAGTACTTC,-,TRBJ2-7,-,TRBV14
CATSQITLHF,TGTGCCACCAGTCAGATAACCCTCCACTTT,-,TRBJ1-6,-,TRBV24-1
CASSLEMGRPYEQYF,TGTGCCAGCAGCTTAGAAATGGGGCGCCCCTACGAGCAGTACTTC,-,TRBJ2-7,once,TRBV11-2
CASSPTGPGELFF,TGTGCCAGCAGCCCCACAGGGCCCGGGGAGCTGTTTTTT,-,TRBJ2-2,few,TRBV2
CASSQDFPGGTGETQYF,TGTGCCAGCAGCCAAGATTTCCCGGGGGGAACGGGAGAGACCCAGTACTTC,TRBD2,TRBJ2-5,-,TRBV14
CSARWRLLSDNEQFF,TGCAGTGCTAGGTGGCGGCTCCTCTCCGACAATGAGCAGTTCTTC,-,TRBJ2-1,-,TRBV20-1
CASRGAEGRASPLHF,TGTGCCAGCAGGGGGGCCGAGGGGAGGGCCTCACCCCTCCACTTT,-,TRBJ1-6,-,TRBV2
CASSSASGTYEQYF,TGTGCCAGTAGTTCGGCTAGCGGTACCTACGAGCAGTACTTC,TRBD2,TRBJ2-7,-,TRBV19
CASSDWGQGETQYF,TGTGCCAGCAGTGATTGGGGGCAGGGGGAGACCCAGTACTTC,-,TRBJ2-5,-,TRBV25-1
CASSPSGITGELFF,TGTGCCAGCAGCCCTAGCGGGATCACCGGGGAGCTGTTTTTT,TRBD2,TRBJ2-2,many,TRBV6-6
CASIQPGFGGYTF,TGTGCCAGCATCCAACCAGGGTTTGGCGGCTACACCTTC,-,TRBJ1-2,few,TRBV28
CASSRGQGDYEQYF,TGTGCCAGCAGCCGAGGACAGGGGGACTACGAGCAGTACTTC,TRBD1,TRBJ2-7,many,TRBV4-2
CASSLGRGRTGELFF,TGTGCCAGCAGCTTAGGGCGCGGGCGCACCGGGGAGCTGTTTTTT,-,TRBJ2-2,once,TRBV7-6
CSVGLKLTDTQCF,TGCAGCGTTGGGTTGAAACTCACAGATACGCAGTGTTTT,-,TRBJ2-3,-,TRBV29-1
CASSANRFPRPDQPQHF,TGTGCCAGCAGCGCCAACAGGTTCCCCAGACCTGACCAGCCCCAGCATTTT,-,TRBJ1-5,-,TRBV7-2
CASSLVVGSNQPQHF,TGTGCCAGCAGCTTAGTTGTGGGTAGCAATCAGCCCCAGCATTTT,-,TRBJ1-5,-,TRBV7-2
CASSPKLADLTGELFF,TGTGCCAGCTCGCCCAAACTAGCGGACCTTACCGGGGAGCTGTTTTTT,TRBD2,TRBJ2-2,few,TRBV18